This entry describes one T cell receptor (beta chain). Its specific antigen is unknown. No base-level quality is on record; no much larger clone is a single base apart. This sample stems from a study of T cells and copy number aberrations in small-cell lung cancer (dated by TCRdb to about 2021). A note on the overall study: Whole-exome sequencing of the same tumor regions was paired with TCR repertoire sequencing so that T cell metrics could be related to mutations and copy number aberrations. Tumor TCR data existed for 17 to 20 patients, and 14 to 15 patients had TCR data from both tumor tissue and normal tissue. The paper as a whole reports these results and caveats: A negative correlation was found between higher copy number aberration burden and tumor T-cell density, richness and clonality. Compared with adjacent lung tissue, tumors showed lower T-cell density, richness and clonality, although the density difference was not significant. High heterogeneity of the TCR repertoire was observed across regions, with roughly 79.9-97.7% of clones restricted to a single region, representing a lower overlap than in localized NSCLC. All specimens consisted of formalin-fixed paraffin-embedded tissue, which is known to introduce sequencing artifacts. Because surgical resection is uncommon in small-cell lung cancer, the study was limited by a small sample size, and the findings need validation.

The V end loses 2 bases and the J end loses 1 base, and a stretch of 11 bases separates them. The germline V gene provides CDR1 ENHRY and CDR2 SYGVKD. There are 15 amino acids in the CDR3, from cysteine to phenylalanine inclusive. Only the CDR3 portion is preserved as DNA: 45 bases, with reading frame beginning at the first base. The immunoSEQ hsTCRB Kit, with multiplexed V- and J-gene primers, was used to amplify TCR-beta CDR3 regions from genomic DNA. Unique DNA barcodes were added in a second PCR, and the samples were pooled together with one negative control and one positive control. Sequencing of the pooled TCR-beta libraries was performed on an Illumina MiSeq using a 150-cycle paired-end protocol. As for the original processing: Adaptive Biotechnologies processed the raw sequencing data into a report containing normalized, annotated TCR-beta repertoires. To compute T-cell density, TCR-beta templates were normalized to usable DNA, with usable DNA estimated through amplification of housekeeping genes. Richness counted unique rearrangements, and clonality was defined as 1 minus Pielou's evenness. The Jaccard index, the Morisita overlap index, and the proportion of shared top-20 clonotypes were used to quantify intratumor TCR heterogeneity between regions. Sourced from immuneACCESS, this table was stored by TCRdb with only in-frame sequences that have V and J called. A share of the clones is absent; for the studies checked, an unresolved V gene accounts for under half, and the remainder has no known explanation. V, J and clone size reflect that table, while D and trimming were determined from the DNA. This sample gives 850 to 950 clones in total; 85% to 95% of them show up just once. The top ten clones comprise 2.1% of the sample.

The donors were limited-stage small-cell lung cancer patients who had surgical resection in Hangzhou, China, between the late 2000s and the early 2020s. All donors had upfront surgery without preoperative chemotherapy or radiotherapy, and none received immunotherapy before or after surgery. In the sequenced cohort of around 19 patients, every patient was either a smoker or a heavy second-hand smoker. Three regions were collected from each tumor FFPE block by a grid approach so that spatial heterogeneity of the primary tumors was represented. To enrich for malignant cells, tumor regions underwent macrodissection, and selection was restricted to regions expected to yield at least 150 ng DNA. The study used multi-region TCR-beta sequencing of resected limited-stage small-cell lung cancers together with tumor-adjacent lung tissue to characterize T cell repertoire heterogeneity. The AllPrep DNA/RNA FFPE Kit (Qiagen) was used to extract genomic DNA from FFPE tissue.

The TCR comes from a woman aged 45 to 65 with small cell lung cancer. The rearranged segments are TRBV10-3 and TRBJ2-5; TRBD2 is a weak D gene call, 6 bases matching. Sequenced: tumor tissue. The CDR3 reads CAISEETSFQETQYF. The sequenced DNA is TGTGCCATCAGTGAGGAGACTAGTTTCCAAGAGACCCAGTACTTC.